These T cell receptor beta chains were read from a single sample in a study of T cell responses to AZD1222 COVID-19 vaccine. This table comes from immunoSEQ multiplex PCR, and its TCRdb copy is limited to in-frame clones, with some not included. Of 150,000 to 200,000 clones in the sample, 87% were seen once. The sample was peripheral blood, taken on day 0 of AZD1222 vaccination. These receptors were taken from an adult in good health. CDR3s include the opening cysteine and the closing phenylalanine or tryptophan. The D gene is left open where the match is weak. Only part of the rows carry a size: once, few, many, or a class if the clone is expanded.

TRBJ1-1	TRBV28	.	few	TGTGCCAGCAAAACTGTCGACACTGAAGCTTTCTTT	CASKTVDTEAFF
TRBJ1-5	TRBV4-1	.	few	TGCGCCAGCAGCCAAGGGGCAGTTTTACAGCCCCAGCATTTT	CASSQGAVLQPQHF
TRBJ2-2	TRBV27	TRBD2	few	TGTGCCAGCAGTTTACGGGGGGACGCCGGGGAGCTGTTTTTT	CASSLRGDAGELFF
TRBJ1-6	TRBV18	TRBD1	few	TGTGCCAGCTCACCACCCCAGGGGGGAAGGAGTTCACCCCTCCACTTT	CASSPPQGGRSSPLHF
TRBJ2-1	TRBV7-8	TRBD1	.	TGTGCCAGCAGCTTGACAGGGGGCCTGCCGGGGGTTGAGCAGTTCTTC	CASSLTGGLPGVEQFF
TRBJ2-4	TRBV5-4	.	few	TGTGCCAGCAGCTCCTTAGGGGGGGAAAACATTCAGTACTTC	CASSSLGGENIQYF
TRBJ2-2	TRBV7-9	TRBD1	once	TGTGCCAGCAGCTTAGCCGGGACAGGTGCCGGGGAGCTGTTTTTT	CASSLAGTGAGELFF
TRBJ1-1	TRBV19	.	.	TGTGCCAGTAGTATCGTGGGGGGTGAAGCTTTCTTT	CASSIVGGEAFF
TRBJ2-3	TRBV11-3	TRBD2	.	TGTGCCAGCAGCTCCTGGACTAGCGGAAGCACAGATACGCAGTATTTT	CASSSWTSGSTDTQYF
TRBJ2-7	TRBV12-3/TRBV12-4	.	.	TGTGCCAGCAGTTTAGGACAGGCCAGCGAGCAGTACTTC	CASSLGQASEQYF
TRBJ2-1	TRBV19	TRBD1	.	TGTGCCAGTAGTACTGGGGACAGCTCCTACAATGAGCAGTTCTTC	CASSTGDSSYNEQFF
TRBJ2-7	TRBV2	TRBD1	.	TGTGCCAGCAGTGAAGCGCCGGGACAGGCCCGCTACGAGCAGTACTTC	CASSEAPGQARYEQYF
TRBJ2-7	TRBV4-2	.	.	TGTGCCAGCAGCCAAATGCACGAGCAGTACTTC	CASSQMHEQYF
TRBJ2-7	TRBV5-4	TRBD1	.	TGTGCCAGCAGCTTGGGTGACAGGGTTAACTACGAGCAGTACTTC	CASSLGDRVNYEQYF
TRBJ2-1	TRBV27	TRBD2	.	TGTGCCAGCAGGAAAGGGACTAGCGGGGCAAATGAGCAGTTCTTC	CASRKGTSGANEQFF
TRBJ1-4	TRBV2	TRBD1	few	TGTGCCAGCAGGATTCAGGGGGCAGGGGAAAAACTGTTTTTT	CASRIQGAGEKLFF
TRBJ1-5	TRBV7-8	.	.	TGTGCCAGCAGGTCGGGGTTGCATCAGCCCCAGCATTTT	CASRSGLHQPQHF
TRBJ2-7	TRBV7-2	TRBD1	.	TGTGCCAGCAGCCGGGGACAGGGTCCCTACGAGCAGTACTTC	CASSRGQGPYEQYF
TRBJ2-1	TRBV4-1	TRBD2	once	TGCGCCAGCACTATAGCGGGAGGGAGTGAGCAGTTCTTC	CASTIAGGSEQFF
TRBJ1-1	TRBV7-9	TRBD1	.	TGTGCCAGCAGCTTTCAGCCCGAGACAGGGGGTATTACTGAAGCTTTCTTT	CASSFQPETGGITEAFF
TRBJ2-7	TRBV15	.	.	TGTGCCACCAGCAGTGACCTTGCGAAGCGGAGTAACGAGCAGTACTTC	CATSSDLAKRSNEQYF
TRBJ1-2	TRBV19	TRBD1	.	TGTGCCAGTAGTATGCGGACAGGGGAAGGCTACACCTTC	CASSMRTGEGYTF
TRBJ2-7	TRBV4-1	.	.	TGCGCCAGCAGCCAAGATAGTTCAGGCTTCGACGAGCAGTACTTC	CASSQDSSGFDEQYF
TRBJ2-7	TRBV2	TRBD1	.	TGTGCCAGCAGTGGAGCAGGGACAGGGCAGGACGAGCAGTACTTC	CASSGAGTGQDEQYF
TRBJ1-1	TRBV19	.	.	TGTGCCAGTAGTATTGCTATGAACACTGAAGCTTTCTTT	CASSIAMNTEAFF
TRBJ1-1	TRBV29-1	TRBD1	.	TGCAGCGTTGATACAGGGGGCGCAACTGAAGCTTTCTTT	CSVDTGGATEAFF
TRBJ1-1	TRBV19	.	.	TGTGCCAGTAGTAAGGGGGATGTAAGGACTGAAGCTTTCTTT	CASSKGDVRTEAFF
TRBJ2-1	TRBV19	TRBD2	.	TGTGCCAGTAGTCTTCGGGGGAGGGCCGGTGCTGAGCAGTTCTTC	CASSLRGRAGAEQFF
TRBJ1-6	TRBV19	TRBD1	.	TGTGCCAGTAATGCACCTCGGGACAGGAGCTCCTATAATTCACCCCTCCACTTT	CASNAPRDRSSYNSPLHF
TRBJ1-2	TRBV29-1	TRBD1	.	TGCAGCGTTGAAGAGCAAGGGGGCGCAGGAGGCTACACCTTC	CSVEEQGGAGGYTF
TRBJ2-7	TRBV19	TRBD1	.	TGTGCCAGTAGTCCCCTGACAGGGGGAAAAACCTACGAGCAGTACTTC	CASSPLTGGKTYEQYF
TRBJ1-6	TRBV5-6	.	.	TGTGCCAGCAGCGCCCCCCGGGGAATAAATTCACCCCTCCACTTT	CASSAPRGINSPLHF
TRBJ1-5	TRBV4-1	TRBD1	.	TGCGCCAGCAGCCATCCCGGGGGACAGGTTAGCAATCAGCCCCAGCATTTT	CASSHPGGQVSNQPQHF
TRBJ1-5	TRBV7-7	.	.	TGTGCCAGCAGCTTAGCGGATCATGATCAGCCCCAGCATTTT	CASSLADHDQPQHF
TRBJ2-7	TRBV18	.	.	TGTGCCAGCTCACCCGGACTTTCCACCCTCTACGAGCAGTACTTC	CASSPGLSTLYEQYF
TRBJ1-5	TRBV6-5	TRBD1	.	TGTGCCAGCAGCCAAGACAGGGGCTCTCAGCCCCAGCATTTT	CASSQDRGSQPQHF
TRBJ2-5	TRBV2	TRBD2	.	TGTGCCACCCAACCCGGCGGGGGAGAGACCCAGTACTTC	CATQPGGGETQYF
TRBJ2-3	TRBV5-1	TRBD2	.	TGCGCCAGCAGCCTTTCGGCTAGCGGGAGTCGAGGTACGCAGTATTTT	CASSLSASGSRGTQYF
TRBJ2-2	TRBV29-1	TRBD2	.	TGCAGCGTTTCTCCGGGACTAGCAGCCGGGGAGCTGTTTTTT	CSVSPGLAAGELFF
TRBJ1-5	TRBV6-5	.	.	TGTGCCAGCAGACAGGGATGGAATCAGCCCCAGCATTTT	CASRQGWNQPQHF
TRBJ2-1	TRBV19	TRBD2	.	TGTGCCAGTAGTATGGGCAGCGGGGCCTCCTACAATGAGCAGTTCTTC	CASSMGSGASYNEQFF
TRBJ1-1	TRBV19	.	.	TGTGCCAGCGGTTACTCAGAGACTGAAGCTTTCTTT	CASGYSETEAFF
TRBJ1-4	TRBV6-1	TRBD1	.	TGTGCCAGCAGTGGCCAGACAGGGGTATATGAAAAACTGTTTTTT	CASSGQTGVYEKLFF
TRBJ1-2	TRBV6-1	.	.	TGTGCCAGCAGTGAAATGGCGTCCCCGGGGGCCCCTTATGGCTACACCTTC	CASSEMASPGAPYGYTF
TRBJ2-7	TRBV5-6	TRBD1	once	TGTGCCAGCAGCTGGCAAGGGCGGGACAGGGGGCCTAATGAGCAGTACTTC	CASSWQGRDRGPNEQYF
TRBJ1-6	TRBV5-5	.	.	TGTGCCAGCAGCTTGGAGTGGAGTTCACCCCTCCACTTT	CASSLEWSSPLHF
TRBJ1-5	TRBV19	.	.	TGTGCCAGTAGTATAAGGGGGAAGGGAGGGGTAAATAGCAATCAGCCCCAGCATTTT	CASSIRGKGGVNSNQPQHF
TRBJ1-2	TRBV6-5	TRBD1	.	TGTGCCAGCAGTTACGATCCCAGGGGGCGAGGCTACACCTTC	CASSYDPRGRGYTF
TRBJ2-7	TRBV7-9	TRBD2	once	TGTGCCAGCAGCTTAGCGGCTAGCGGTCTTGAGGAGCAGTACTTC	CASSLAASGLEEQYF
TRBJ2-3	TRBV7-3	.	.	TGTGCCAGCAGCTTAACCAGTGGCGGGACAGATACGCAGTATTTT	CASSLTSGGTDTQYF
TRBJ2-1	TRBV2	TRBD2	.	TGTGCCAGCAGTGGGACTAGCGATCTTTACAATGAGCAGTTCTTC	CASSGTSDLYNEQFF
TRBJ2-7	TRBV5-1	.	.	TGCGCCAGCAGCTTGGAACGGGGGCGGGGGAACGAGCAGTACTTC	CASSLERGRGNEQYF
TRBJ2-2	TRBV14	.	.	TGTGCCAGCAGCCCGCAGTACACCGGGGAGCTGTTTTTT	CASSPQYTGELFF
TRBJ1-1	TRBV30	.	.	TGTGCCTGGATTCGGACGAACACTGAAGCTTTCTTT	CAWIRTNTEAFF
TRBJ2-1	TRBV7-9	TRBD2	.	TGTGCCAGCAGCTACCCAGGGACTAGCGGCTACGGTACGAGGGGCGAGCAGTTCTTC	CASSYPGTSGYGTRGEQFF
TRBJ2-7	TRBV28	TRBD2	once	TGTGCCAGCAGCAAACCGGGACTAGCGAGATACGAGCAGTACTTC	CASSKPGLARYEQYF
TRBJ2-7	TRBV28	TRBD1	.	TGTGCCAGCAGTTTATTTGACAGGGGGAGATTCGAGCAGTACTTC	CASSLFDRGRFEQYF
TRBJ1-3	TRBV9	.	.	TGTGCCAGCAGCGTAGATTCCTACTCTGGAAACACCATATATTTT	CASSVDSYSGNTIYF
TRBJ2-7	TRBV14	.	.	TGTGCCAGCAGCCCCCGGGACTTGAGCTCCTACGAGCAGTACTTC	CASSPRDLSSYEQYF
TRBJ2-1	TRBV5-1	TRBD2	.	TGCGCCAGCAGCTTGGGACTAGCTGACTCCTACAATGAGCAGTTCTTC	CASSLGLADSYNEQFF